This T cell receptor (beta chain) was sequenced during a study of OX40 agonist ivuxolimab in advanced cancers. This table comes from immunoSEQ multiplex PCR, and its TCRdb copy is limited to in-frame clones, with some not included. The sample lists tens of thousands of clones, roughly four fifths occurring once. This receptor was obtained from an adult with an advanced solid tumor such as melanoma, head and neck, liver or kidney cancer. The sample was CD4+ or CD8+ T cells sorted from blood, taken in a trial of the OX40 agonist ivuxolimab.

The CDR3 coding sequence is TGCAGCGCCAAAAGCAGGGTCTCCTACGAGCAGTACTTC. Its protein product is CSAKSRVSYEQYF. The genes are TRBV29-1 and TRBJ2-7; perhaps TRBD1 as D (5 bases). The CDR3 has 13 amino acids. Per the germline V gene, CDR1 is SQVTM and CDR2 is ANQGSEA. Trimming took off 7 bases at V and 0 bases at J, with 13 bases between the two ends.